In its sample, the clone carrying this TCR beta chain was seen many times. This sample is drawn from a study of low-dose radiotherapy and immunotherapy resistance in tumors. Both TCRalpha and TCRbeta chains were reverse transcribed with V-gene-specific primers. It was with a constant-region primer and a V-primer adapter that TCRs were amplified over approximately 18 PCR cycles. TCRdb redid the calling of the reads with MiXCR, one entry per CDR3 protein. This table holds tens of thousands of distinct CDR3 sequences, 9.4% found once. Time point meaning: before trial treatment. The sample was PBMCs, taken before treatment. The clonotype was recovered from a male donor with prostate cancer.

Written as DNA, the CDR3 is TGTGCCAGCAGCGCAAGCGGGAGAGAAATTGAGCAGTTCTTC. This translates into CASSASGREIEQFF. The chain combines TRBV7-2 with TRBJ2-1; 8 nucleotides line up with TRBD2. The CDR3 sequence is 14 residues long. The trim removed 5 bases at V and 9 bases at J, leaving 9 bases unmatched. Germline V gives CDR1 SGHTA, CDR2 FQGNSA.